What follows describes a single TCR beta chain. Germline V lookup: CDR1 SGHTA, CDR2 FQGTGA. CDR3 length equals 15 residues. Deletions cut 5 bases from V and 0 bases from J, with 11 bases between. The data derive from a study of blood T cell repertoires in COVID-19. Study information: Nucleic acid was either cDNA or gDNA, and it came from T cells, B-cell-depleted T cells, or PBMCs.

Authors' processing steps: Amplification from reference gene primers served as the basis for estimated nucleated cell counts. The repertoire was sequenced with immunoSEQ multiplex PCR; TCRdb's copy has only in-frame clones and lacks some. The V and J calls and clone size come from that table; D and trimming were worked out from the DNA. The sample holds around 160,000 clones; roughly 84% are singletons and the top ten take 35% to 40%. The TCR sequence derives from a human donor in a cohort sampled during active COVID-19. The specimen was peripheral blood. This chain uses TRBV7-3 with TRBJ2-1; perhaps TRBD1 as D (6 bases). CDR3 coding DNA: TGTGCCAGCAGCGCAGGGGCGAGCTCCTACAATGAGCAGTTCTTC. Its translation is CASSAGASSYNEQFF.